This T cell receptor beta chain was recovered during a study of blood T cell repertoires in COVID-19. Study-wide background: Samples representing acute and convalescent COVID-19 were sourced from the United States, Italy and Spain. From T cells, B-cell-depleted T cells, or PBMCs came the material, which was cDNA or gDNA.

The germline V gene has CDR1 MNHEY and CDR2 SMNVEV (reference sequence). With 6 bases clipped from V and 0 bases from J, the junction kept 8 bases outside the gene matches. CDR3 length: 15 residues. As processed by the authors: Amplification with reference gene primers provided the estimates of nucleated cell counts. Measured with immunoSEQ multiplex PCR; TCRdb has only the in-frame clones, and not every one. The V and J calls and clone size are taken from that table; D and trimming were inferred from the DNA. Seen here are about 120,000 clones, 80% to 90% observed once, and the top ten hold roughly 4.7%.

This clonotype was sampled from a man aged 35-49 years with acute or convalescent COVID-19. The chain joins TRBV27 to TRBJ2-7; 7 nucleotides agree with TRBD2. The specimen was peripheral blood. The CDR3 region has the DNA TGTGCCAGCAGCGTCCCACGCGGGAGCTCCTACGAGCAGTACTTC. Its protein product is CASSVPRGSSYEQYF.